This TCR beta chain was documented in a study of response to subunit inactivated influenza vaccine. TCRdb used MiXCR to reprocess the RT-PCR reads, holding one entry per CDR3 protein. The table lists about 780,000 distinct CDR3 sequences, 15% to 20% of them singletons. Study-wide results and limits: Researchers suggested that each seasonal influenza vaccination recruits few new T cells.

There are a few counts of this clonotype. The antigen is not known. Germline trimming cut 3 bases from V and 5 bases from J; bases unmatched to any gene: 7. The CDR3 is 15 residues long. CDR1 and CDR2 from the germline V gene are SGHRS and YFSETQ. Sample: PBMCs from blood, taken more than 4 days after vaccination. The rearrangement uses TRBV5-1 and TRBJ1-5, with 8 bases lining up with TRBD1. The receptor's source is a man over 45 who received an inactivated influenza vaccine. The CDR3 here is CASSYQGARDQPQHF. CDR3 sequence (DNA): TGCGCCAGCAGCTACCAGGGGGCGCGGGATCAGCCCCAGCATTTT.